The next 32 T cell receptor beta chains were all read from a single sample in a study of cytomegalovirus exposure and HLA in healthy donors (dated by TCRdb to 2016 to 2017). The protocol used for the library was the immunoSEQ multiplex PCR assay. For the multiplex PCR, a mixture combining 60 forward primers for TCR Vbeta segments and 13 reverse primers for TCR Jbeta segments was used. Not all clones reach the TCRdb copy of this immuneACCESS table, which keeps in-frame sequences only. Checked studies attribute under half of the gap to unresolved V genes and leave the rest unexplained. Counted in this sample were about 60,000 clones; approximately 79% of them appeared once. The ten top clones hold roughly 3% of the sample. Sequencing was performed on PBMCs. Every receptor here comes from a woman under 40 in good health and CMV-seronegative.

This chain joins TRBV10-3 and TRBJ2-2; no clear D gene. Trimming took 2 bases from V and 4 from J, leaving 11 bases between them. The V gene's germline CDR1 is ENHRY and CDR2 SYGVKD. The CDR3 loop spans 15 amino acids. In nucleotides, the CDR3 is TGTGCCATCAGTGAGAATTCGGTAATCACCGGGGAGCTGTTTTTT. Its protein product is CAISENSVITGELFF.

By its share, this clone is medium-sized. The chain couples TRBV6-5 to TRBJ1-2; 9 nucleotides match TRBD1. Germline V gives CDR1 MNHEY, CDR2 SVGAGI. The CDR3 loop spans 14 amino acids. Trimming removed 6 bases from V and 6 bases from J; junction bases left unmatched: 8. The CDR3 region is CASRPADRGDGYTF. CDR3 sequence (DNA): TGTGCCAGCAGGCCGGCTGACAGGGGGGATGGCTACACCTTC.

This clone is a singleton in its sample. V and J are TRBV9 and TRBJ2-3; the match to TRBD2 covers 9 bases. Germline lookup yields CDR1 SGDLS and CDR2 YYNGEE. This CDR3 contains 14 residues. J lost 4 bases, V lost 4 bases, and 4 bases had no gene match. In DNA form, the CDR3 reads TGTGCCAGCAGCCCCCTAGCGGGATCAGATACGCAGTATTTT. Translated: CASSPLAGSDTQYF.

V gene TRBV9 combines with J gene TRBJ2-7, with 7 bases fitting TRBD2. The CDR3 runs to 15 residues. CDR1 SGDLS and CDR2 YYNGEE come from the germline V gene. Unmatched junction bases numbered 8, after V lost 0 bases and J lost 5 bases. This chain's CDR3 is CASSVEGREGNEQYF. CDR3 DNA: TGTGCCAGCAGCGTAGAGGGCAGGGAGGGTAACGAGCAGTACTTC.

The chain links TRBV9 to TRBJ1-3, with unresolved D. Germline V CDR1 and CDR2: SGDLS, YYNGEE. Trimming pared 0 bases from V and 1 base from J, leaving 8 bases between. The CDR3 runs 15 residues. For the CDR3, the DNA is TGTGCCAGCAGCGTAGATGGCAGGTCTGGAAACACCATATATTTT. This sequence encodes CASSVDGRSGNTIYF.

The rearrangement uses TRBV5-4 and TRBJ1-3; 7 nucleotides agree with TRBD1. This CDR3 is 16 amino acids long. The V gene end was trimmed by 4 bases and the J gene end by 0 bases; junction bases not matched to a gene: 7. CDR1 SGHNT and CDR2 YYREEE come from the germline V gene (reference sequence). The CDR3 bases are TGTGCCAGCAGCGAGGGACAGACCTTCTCTGGAAACACCATATATTTT. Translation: CASSEGQTFSGNTIYF.

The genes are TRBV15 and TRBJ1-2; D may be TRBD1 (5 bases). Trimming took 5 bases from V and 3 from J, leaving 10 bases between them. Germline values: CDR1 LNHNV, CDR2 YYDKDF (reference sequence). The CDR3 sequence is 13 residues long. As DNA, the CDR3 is TGTGCCACCAGCTCCGGACATGACTATGGCTACACCTTC. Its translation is CATSSGHDYGYTF.

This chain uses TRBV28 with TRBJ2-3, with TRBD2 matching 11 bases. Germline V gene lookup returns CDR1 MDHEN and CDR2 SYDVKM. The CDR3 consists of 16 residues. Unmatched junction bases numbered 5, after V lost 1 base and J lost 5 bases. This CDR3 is CASSLSPLAGVDTQYF. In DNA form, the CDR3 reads TGTGCCAGCAGTTTATCCCCACTAGCGGGAGTAGATACGCAGTATTTT.

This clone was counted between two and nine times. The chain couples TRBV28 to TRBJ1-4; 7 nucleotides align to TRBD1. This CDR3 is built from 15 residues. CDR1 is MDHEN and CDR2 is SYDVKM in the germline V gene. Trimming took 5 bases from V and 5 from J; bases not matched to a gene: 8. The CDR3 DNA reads TGTGCCAGCAGTCTTCCGGGACAGCTAAATGAAAAACTGTTTTTT. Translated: CASSLPGQLNEKLFF.

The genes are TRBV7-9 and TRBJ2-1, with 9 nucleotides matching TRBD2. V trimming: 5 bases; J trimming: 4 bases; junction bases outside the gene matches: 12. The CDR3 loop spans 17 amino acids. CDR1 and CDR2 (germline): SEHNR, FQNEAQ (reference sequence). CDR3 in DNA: TGTGCCAGCAGCCCCTCCCGGGGAGCGGGAGGTTACAATGAGCAGTTCTTC. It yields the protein CASSPSRGAGGYNEQFF.

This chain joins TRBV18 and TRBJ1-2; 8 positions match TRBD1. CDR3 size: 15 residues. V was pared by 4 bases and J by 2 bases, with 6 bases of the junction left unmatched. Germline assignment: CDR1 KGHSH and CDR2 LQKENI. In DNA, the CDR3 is TGTGCCAGCTCACTAGGACAGGGATCCAACTATGGCTACACCTTC. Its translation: CASSLGQGSNYGYTF.

CDR3 DNA: TGCGCCAGCAGCTTACACGATAACTATGGCTACACCTTC. It codes for CASSLHDNYGYTF. The rearrangement uses TRBV5-1 and TRBJ1-2; no firm D call. The CDR3 covers 13 residues. Germline CDR1 SGHRS, CDR2 YFSETQ. Trimming pared 2 bases from V and 1 base from J, leaving 6 bases between. Variable domain in full (rest from reference TRBV5-1 and TRBJ1-2): KAGVTQTPRYLIKTRGQQVTLSCSPISGHRSVSWYQQTPGQGLQFLFEYFSETQRNKGNFPGRFSGRQFSNSRSEMNVSTLELGDSALYLCASSLHDNYGYTFGSGTRLTVV.

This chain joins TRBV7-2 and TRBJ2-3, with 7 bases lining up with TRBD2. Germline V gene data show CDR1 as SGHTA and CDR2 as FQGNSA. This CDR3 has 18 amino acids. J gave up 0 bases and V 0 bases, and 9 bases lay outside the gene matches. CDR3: CASSLAGWGAGSTDTQYF. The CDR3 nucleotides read TGTGCCAGCAGCTTAGCTGGTTGGGGAGCGGGAAGCACAGATACGCAGTATTTT.

CDR3 in amino acids: CASSDRQGNSPLHF. Written as DNA, the CDR3 is TGTGCCAGCAGTGATAGGCAGGGTAATTCACCCCTCCACTTT. The V gene is TRBV2, the J gene TRBJ1-6, with TRBD1 as a possible D gene (5 bases). The length of the CDR3 is 14 residues. Trimming left V 3 bases short and J 6 bases short, with 9 bases between. Germline loops: CDR1 SNHLY, CDR2 FYNNEI.

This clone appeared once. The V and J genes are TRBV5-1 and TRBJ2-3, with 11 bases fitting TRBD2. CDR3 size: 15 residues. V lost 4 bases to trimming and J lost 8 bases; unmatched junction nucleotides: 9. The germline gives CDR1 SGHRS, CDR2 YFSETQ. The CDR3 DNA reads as TGCGCCAGCAGCGGGGAGGCTAGCGGGGGGCGTACGCAGTATTTT. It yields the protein CASSGEASGGRTQYF. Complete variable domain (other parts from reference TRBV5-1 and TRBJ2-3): KAGVTQTPRYLIKTRGQQVTLSCSPISGHRSVSWYQQTPGQGLQFLFEYFSETQRNKGNFPGRFSGRQFSNSRSEMNVSTLELGDSALYLCASSGEASGGRTQYFGPGTRLTVL.

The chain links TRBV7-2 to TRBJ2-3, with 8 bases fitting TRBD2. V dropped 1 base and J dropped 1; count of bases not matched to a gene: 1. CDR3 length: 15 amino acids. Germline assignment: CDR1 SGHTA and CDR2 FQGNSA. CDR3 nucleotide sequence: TGTGCCAGCAGCTTAGACGGGAGGGGCACAGATACGCAGTATTTT. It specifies CASSLDGRGTDTQYF.

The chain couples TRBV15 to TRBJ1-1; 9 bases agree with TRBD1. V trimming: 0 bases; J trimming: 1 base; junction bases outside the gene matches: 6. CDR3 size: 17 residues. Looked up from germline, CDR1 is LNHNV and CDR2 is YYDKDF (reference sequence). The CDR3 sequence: CATSRDMDRGQNTEAFF. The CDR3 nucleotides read TGTGCCACCAGCAGAGATATGGACAGGGGCCAGAACACTGAAGCTTTCTTT.

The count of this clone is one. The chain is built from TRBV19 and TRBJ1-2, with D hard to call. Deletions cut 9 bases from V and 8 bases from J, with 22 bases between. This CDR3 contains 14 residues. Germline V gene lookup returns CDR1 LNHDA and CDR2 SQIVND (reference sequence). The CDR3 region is CASTHERAVAGYTF. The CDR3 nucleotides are TGTGCCAGCACTCACGAGAGGGCGGTCGCAGGCTACACCTTC.

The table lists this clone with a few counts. The DNA for the CDR3 is TGTGCCTCCTTCCGGGACAGGGGGACAGATACGCAGTATTTT. Its protein product is CASFRDRGTDTQYF. This rearrangement joins TRBV2 to TRBJ2-3, with 11 bases that match TRBD1. Germline V gene lookup returns CDR1 SNHLY and CDR2 FYNNEI. The CDR3 is 14 residues long. With V trimmed by 11 bases and J by 3 bases, 7 bases remained unmatched.

CDR3 sequence reads: CASSLAGGITYEQYF. In nucleotides, the CDR3 is TGTGCCAGCAGCCTAGCGGGGGGGATTACCTACGAGCAGTACTTC. J is TRBJ2-7 and V is TRBV11-2, with 12 bases lining up with TRBD2. The CDR3 has 15 amino acids. The J segment lost 2 bases and the V segment lost 5 bases, leaving 4 bases of the junction unmatched. Germline values: CDR1 SGHAT, CDR2 FQNNGV.

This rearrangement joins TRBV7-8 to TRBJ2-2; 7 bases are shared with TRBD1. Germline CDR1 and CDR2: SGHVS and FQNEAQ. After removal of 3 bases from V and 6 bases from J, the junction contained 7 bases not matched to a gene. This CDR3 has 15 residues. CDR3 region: CASSLSRGRAGELFF. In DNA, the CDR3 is TGTGCCAGCAGCTTGAGTAGGGGGCGCGCCGGGGAGCTGTTTTTT. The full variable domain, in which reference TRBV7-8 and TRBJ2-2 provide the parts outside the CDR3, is GAGVSQSPRYKVAKRGQDVALRCDPISGHVSLFWYQQALGQGPEFLTYFQNEAQLDKSGLPSDRFFAERPEGSVSTLKIQRTQQEDSAVYLCASSLSRGRAGELFFGEGSRLTVL.

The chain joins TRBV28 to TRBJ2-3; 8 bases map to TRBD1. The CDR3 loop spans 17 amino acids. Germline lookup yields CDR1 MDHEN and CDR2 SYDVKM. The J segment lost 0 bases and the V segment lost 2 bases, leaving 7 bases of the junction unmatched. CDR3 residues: CASSLHPGQVSTDTQYF. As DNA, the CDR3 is TGTGCCAGCAGTTTACATCCGGGACAGGTTAGCACAGATACGCAGTATTTT.

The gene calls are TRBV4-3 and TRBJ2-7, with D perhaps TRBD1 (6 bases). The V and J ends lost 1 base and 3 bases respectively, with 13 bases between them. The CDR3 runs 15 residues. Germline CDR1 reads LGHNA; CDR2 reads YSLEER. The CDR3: CASSQGEQGDYEQYF. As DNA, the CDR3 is TGCGCCAGCAGCCAAGGAGAACAGGGAGACTACGAGCAGTACTTC.

CDR3 residues: CASSLGIAGPYEQYF. DNA for the CDR3: TGTGCCAGCAGCCTGGGCATAGCGGGGCCCTACGAGCAGTACTTC. The chain combines TRBV7-2 with TRBJ2-7, with TRBD2 matching over 8 bases. Losses at the gene ends were 5 bases for V and 2 bases for J; bases not matched to a gene: 8. Germline values: CDR1 SGHTA, CDR2 FQGNSA. The CDR3 totals 15 residues.

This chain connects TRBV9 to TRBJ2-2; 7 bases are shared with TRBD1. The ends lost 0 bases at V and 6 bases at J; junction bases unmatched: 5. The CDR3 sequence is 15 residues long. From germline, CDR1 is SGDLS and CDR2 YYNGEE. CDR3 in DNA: TGTGCCAGCAGCGTAGAGGGGGCGCTGGCCGGGGAGCTGTTTTTT. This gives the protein CASSVEGALAGELFF.

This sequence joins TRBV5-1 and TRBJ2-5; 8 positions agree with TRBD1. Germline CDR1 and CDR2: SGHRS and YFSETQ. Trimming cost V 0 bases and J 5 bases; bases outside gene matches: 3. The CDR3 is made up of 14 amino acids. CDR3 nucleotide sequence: TGCGCCAGCAGCTTGGGGACAGGGAGCGAGACCCAGTACTTC. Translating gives CASSLGTGSETQYF.

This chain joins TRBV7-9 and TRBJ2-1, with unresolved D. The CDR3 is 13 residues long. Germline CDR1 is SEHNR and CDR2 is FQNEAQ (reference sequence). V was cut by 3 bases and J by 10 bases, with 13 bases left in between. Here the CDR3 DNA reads TGTGCCAGCAGCTTCCCTTTAATTCAGGAGCAGTTCTTC. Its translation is CASSFPLIQEQFF.

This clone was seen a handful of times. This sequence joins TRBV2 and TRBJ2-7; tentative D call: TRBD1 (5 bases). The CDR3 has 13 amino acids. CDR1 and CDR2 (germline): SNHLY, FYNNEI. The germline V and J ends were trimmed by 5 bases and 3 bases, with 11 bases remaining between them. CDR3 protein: CASSTGQDYEQYF. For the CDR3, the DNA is TGTGCCAGCAGTACAGGTCAGGACTACGAGCAGTACTTC. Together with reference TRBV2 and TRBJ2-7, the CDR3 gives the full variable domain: EPEVTQTPSHQVTQMGQEVILRCVPISNHLYFYWYRQILGQKVEFLVSFYNNEISEKSEIFDDQFSVERPDGSNFTLKIRSTKLEDSAMYFCASSTGQDYEQYFGPGTRLTVT.

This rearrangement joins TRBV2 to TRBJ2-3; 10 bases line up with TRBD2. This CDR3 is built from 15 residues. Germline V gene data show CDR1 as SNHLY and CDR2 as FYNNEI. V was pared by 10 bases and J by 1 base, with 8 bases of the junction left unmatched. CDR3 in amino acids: CATASGGAGTDTQYF. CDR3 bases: TGTGCCACTGCGAGCGGGGGGGCGGGCACAGATACGCAGTATTTT.

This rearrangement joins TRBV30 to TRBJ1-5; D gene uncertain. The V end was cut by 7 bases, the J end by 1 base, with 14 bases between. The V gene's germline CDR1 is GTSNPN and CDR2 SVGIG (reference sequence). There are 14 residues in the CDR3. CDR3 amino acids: CAYSRDGSNQPQHF. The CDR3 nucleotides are TGTGCCTACTCCCGGGATGGGAGCAATCAGCCCCAGCATTTT.

The DNA of the CDR3 is TGTGCCGGTACGGCAGCGGGAGATCGAAGCAATGAGCAGTTCTTC. Translated: CAGTAAGDRSNEQFF. The V gene is TRBV30, the J gene TRBJ2-1; TRBD2 aligns across 8 bases. This CDR3 region has 15 residues. Germline trimming cut 8 bases from V and 6 bases from J; bases unmatched to any gene: 15. The germline V gene encodes CDR1 GTSNPN and CDR2 SVGIG (reference sequence).

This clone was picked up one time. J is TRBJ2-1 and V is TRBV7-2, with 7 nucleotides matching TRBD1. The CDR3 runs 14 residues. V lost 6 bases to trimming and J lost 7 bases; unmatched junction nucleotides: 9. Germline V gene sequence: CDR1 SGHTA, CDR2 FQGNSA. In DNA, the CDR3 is TGTGCCAGCAGGCGACAGGGTGTAGGGAATGAGCAGTTCTTC. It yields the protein CASRRQGVGNEQFF. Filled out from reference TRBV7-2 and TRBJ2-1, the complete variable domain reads GAGVSQSPSNKVTEKGKDVELRCDPISGHTALYWYRQSLGQGLEFLIYFQGNSAPDKSGLPSDRFSAERTGGSVSTLTIQRTQQEDSAVYLCASRRQGVGNEQFFGPGTRLTVL.